This T cell receptor (beta chain) was identified during a study of cytomegalovirus exposure and HLA in healthy donors. PCR primers comprised 60 Vbeta and 13 Jbeta primers. This table comes from immunoSEQ multiplex PCR, and its TCRdb copy is limited to in-frame clones, with some not included. The top ten clones hold around 14% of a sample with 170,000 or so clones, 75% to 85% of them seen once. Trimming took off 0 bases at V and 2 bases at J, with 15 bases between the two ends. The CDR3 is 16 residues long. Germline V gene lookup returns CDR1 SGHNT and CDR2 YYREEE (reference sequence). The sequenced sample consisted of PBMCs. The chain recombines TRBV5-4 with TRBJ2-7, with D tentatively TRBD2 (7 bases). The receptor was derived from a woman aged 45-60 years in good health and CMV-seropositive. This CDR3 reads CASSLGGGSRAYEQYF. CDR3 sequence (DNA): TGTGCCAGCAGCTTGGGGGGGGGCTCTAGGGCCTACGAGCAGTACTTC.